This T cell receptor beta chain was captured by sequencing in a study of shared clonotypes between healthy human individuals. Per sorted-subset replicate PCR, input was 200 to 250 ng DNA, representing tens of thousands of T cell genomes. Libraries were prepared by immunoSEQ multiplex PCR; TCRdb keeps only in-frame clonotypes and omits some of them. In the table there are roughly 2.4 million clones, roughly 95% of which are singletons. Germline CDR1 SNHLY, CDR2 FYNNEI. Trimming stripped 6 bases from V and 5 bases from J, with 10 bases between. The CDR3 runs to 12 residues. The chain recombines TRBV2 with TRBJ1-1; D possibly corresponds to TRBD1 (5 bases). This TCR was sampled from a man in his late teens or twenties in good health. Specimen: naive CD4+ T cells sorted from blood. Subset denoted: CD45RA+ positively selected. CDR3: CASRREGTEAFF. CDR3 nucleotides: TGTGCCAGCAGGAGAGAGGGGACTGAAGCTTTCTTT.